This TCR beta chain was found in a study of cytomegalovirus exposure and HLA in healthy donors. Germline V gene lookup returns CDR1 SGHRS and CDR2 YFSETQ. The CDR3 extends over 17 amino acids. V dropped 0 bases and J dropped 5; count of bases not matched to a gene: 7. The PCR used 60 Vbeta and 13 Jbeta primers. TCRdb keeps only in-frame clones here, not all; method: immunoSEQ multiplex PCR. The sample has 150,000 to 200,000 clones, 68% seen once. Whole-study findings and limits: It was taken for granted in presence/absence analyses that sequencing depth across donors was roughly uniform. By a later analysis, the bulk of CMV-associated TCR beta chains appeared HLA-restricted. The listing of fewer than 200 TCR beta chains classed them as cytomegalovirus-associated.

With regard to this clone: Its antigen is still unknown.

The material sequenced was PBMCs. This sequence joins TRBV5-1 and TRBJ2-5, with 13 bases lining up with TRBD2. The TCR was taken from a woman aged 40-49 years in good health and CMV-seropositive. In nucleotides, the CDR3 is TGCGCCAGCAGCTTGGGGGGGACTAGCGGGGTTGAGGAGACCCAGTACTTC. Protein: CASSLGGTSGVEETQYF.